Given below is one T cell receptor (beta chain) in context. Its antigen is not identified. These data belong to a study of cytomegalovirus exposure and HLA in healthy donors. The study's findings and limits: Earlier findings revealed that most TCR beta V segments proved productive either about 87% or about 30% of the time. In a later analysis, across HLA loci, associated TCR counts were highest for DRB1, lowest for HLA-C. According to reports, the classifier identified cytomegalovirus status with high specificity and sensitivity.

The CDR3 spans 17 residues. The germline V gene encodes CDR1 SGDLS and CDR2 YYNGEE. The ends lost 3 bases at V and 5 bases at J; junction bases unmatched: 11. Researchers ran the PCR with 60 Vbeta and 13 Jbeta primers. Repertoires were generated with immunoSEQ multiplex PCR, while TCRdb's copy carries only in-frame clones and drops some. The table has around 250,000 clones, around nine tenths seen once. The sample comprised PBMCs. The V and J genes are TRBV9 and TRBJ2-2; 9 bases are a match to TRBD1. The TCR originated in a girl aged 2-10 years in good health and CMV-seronegative. The CDR3 coding sequence is TGTGCCAGCAGCGAGAACCCCGGGACAGGGTCGACCGGGGAGCTGTTTTTT. Protein sequence: CASSENPGTGSTGELFF.